The next 21 T cell receptor beta chains were all read from a single sample in a study of blood T cell repertoires in COVID-19. Assay used: immunoSEQ multiplex PCR; TCRdb lists only in-frame clones, some missing. The data show 130,000 or so clones, with approximately 89% seen just once and 10% held by the top ten. The material sequenced was peripheral blood. These receptor sequences come from a man aged 50 to 60 with acute or convalescent COVID-19.

V gene TRBV10-3 combines with J gene TRBJ1-1; D is possibly TRBD1 (5 bases). The germline CDR1 and CDR2 sequences are ENHRY and SYGVKD. The ends were cut back, 6 bases at V and 4 bases at J, with 15 bases in the middle. This CDR3 is 14 amino acids long. CDR3 loop: CAIRVTDGGTEAFF. CDR3 coding DNA: TGTGCCATCAGAGTGACAGACGGGGGCACTGAAGCTTTCTTT.

The chain uses TRBV18 and TRBJ2-5; TRBD1 might be the D (7 bases). Trimming shortened V by 1 base and J by 7 bases, and 13 bases separated the two germline ends. Germline V gene data show CDR1 as KGHSH and CDR2 as LQKENI. The CDR3 length is 14 residues. CDR3 region: CASSPQEGARTQYF. CDR3 nucleotide sequence: TGTGCCAGCTCACCACAGGAGGGGGCGAGGACCCAGTACTTC.

The gene calls are TRBV6-5 and TRBJ1-2, with 7 bases that match TRBD1. With V trimmed by 6 bases and J by 8 bases, 9 bases remained unmatched. Looked up from germline, CDR1 is MNHEY and CDR2 is SVGAGI. There are 13 residues in the CDR3. The CDR3 coding sequence is TGTGCCAGCAGATACGACAGGGTGGGCGGCTACACCTTC. This gives the protein CASRYDRVGGYTF.

The chain couples TRBV18 to TRBJ2-6, with D unresolved. V lost 2 bases to trimming and J lost 2 bases, with 22 bases between them. The CDR3 runs 20 residues. Germline CDR1 reads KGHSH; CDR2 reads LQKENI. Written as DNA, the CDR3 is TGTGCCAGCTCACCAAGGTCCCCCCAAGAGACCGGAGCTGGGGCCAACGTCCTGACTTTC. Translated: CASSPRSPQETGAGANVLTF.

CDR3 protein: CATSISGSHEQFF. The CDR3 bases are TGTGCCACCAGTATATCGGGTTCTCATGAGCAGTTCTTC. The chain employs TRBV24-1 and TRBJ2-1, with D hard to call. V gave up 6 bases and J gave up 8 bases, with 13 bases separating them. This CDR3 spans 13 amino acids. Germline-derived CDR1 and CDR2 are KGHDR and SFDVKD.

The chain has TRBV6-1 and TRBJ2-4; D is undetermined. Trimming shortened V by 3 bases and J by 0 bases, and 12 bases separated the two germline ends. Looked up from germline, CDR1 is MNHNS and CDR2 is SASEGT. The CDR3 contains 16 residues. The CDR3 loop is CASSDASVLAKNIQYF. DNA of the CDR3: TGTGCCAGCAGTGACGCGAGTGTTTTAGCCAAAAACATTCAGTACTTC.

The chain joins TRBV19 to TRBJ2-2; TRBD1 is a possible D gene (5 bases). The CDR3 is 13 residues long. The germline CDR1 and CDR2 sequences are LNHDA and SQIVND (reference sequence). The V end lost 10 bases, the J end lost 4 bases, and 13 bases lay between the germline ends. The CDR3 sequence is CAISQGVTGELFF. DNA of the CDR3: TGTGCCATTTCCCAAGGGGTCACCGGGGAGCTGTTTTTT. Filled out from reference TRBV19 and TRBJ2-2, the complete variable domain reads DGGITQSPKYLFRKEGQNVTLSCEQNLNHDAMYWYRQDPGQGLRLIYYSQIVNDFQKGDIAEGYSVSREKKESFPLTVTSAQKNPTAFYLCAISQGVTGELFFGEGSRLTVL.

V usage is TRBV21-1 and J usage is TRBJ1-6. TRBV21-1 is a documented pseudogene. The CDR3 has 14 amino acids. Written as DNA, the CDR3 is TGTGCCAGCATTCCTAGATCGCAGTCATCACCCCTCCACTTT. Translated, it gives CASIPRSQSSPLHF.

V gene TRBV12-5 combines with J gene TRBJ1-4; no clear D gene. The V and J ends lost 6 bases and 5 bases respectively, with 22 bases between them. CDR1 is LGHNT, CDR2 FRNRAP, per germline. CDR3 size: 17 residues. The CDR3 protein is CASGPSLVRLSNEKLFF. The CDR3 DNA reads TGTGCTAGTGGACCGAGCCTGGTCCGTCTTTCGAATGAAAAACTGTTTTTT. The entire variable domain, with the rest obtained from reference TRBV12-5 and TRBJ1-4, is as follows: DARVTQTPRHKVTEMGQEVTMRCQPILGHNTVFWYRQTMMQGLELLAYFRNRAPLDDSGMPKDRFSAEMPDATLATLKIQPSEPRDSAVYFCASGPSLVRLSNEKLFFGSGTQLSVL.

The J gene is TRBJ1-2, the V gene TRBV29-1; 10 nucleotides match TRBD1. Germline V gives CDR1 SQVTM, CDR2 ANQGSEA. The CDR3 loop spans 13 amino acids. V shed 6 bases and J 5 bases; nucleotides not matched to a gene: 6. CDR3 DNA sequence: TGCAGCGTCGGGGACAGGGGAAGGTATGGCTACACCTTC. It encodes CSVGDRGRYGYTF. Full variable domain (outside the CDR3, taken from reference TRBV29-1 and TRBJ1-2): SAVISQKPSRDICQRGTSLTIQCQVDSQVTMMFWYRQQPGQSLTLIATANQGSEATYESGFVIDKFPISRPNLTFSTLTVSNMSPEDSSIYLCSVGDRGRYGYTFGSGTRLTVV.

The chain recombines TRBV3-1 (or the pseudogene TRBV3-2) with TRBJ1-1; D unclear. V gave up 1 base and J gave up 3 bases, with 12 bases separating them. The CDR3 sequence is 15 residues long. Germline V gene data show CDR1 as LGHDT and CDR2 as YNNKEL (reference sequence). CDR3 sequence reads: CASSQVGRTYTEAFF. The CDR3 DNA is TGTGCCAGCAGCCAAGTAGGGCGGACTTACACTGAAGCTTTCTTT.

The V gene is TRBV5-1, the J gene TRBJ1-1; D is unresolved. The CDR3 totals 13 residues. Germline loops: CDR1 SGHRS, CDR2 YFSETQ. Trimming took 0 bases from V and 8 from J, leaving 11 bases between them. The CDR3, as DNA: TGCGCCAGCAGCTTGGTAGGAGGGCCGGAAGCTTTCTTT. This encodes CASSLVGGPEAFF.

CDR3 protein: CASSLQGAANYGYTF. The CDR3 coding sequence is TGTGCCAGCAGTTTGCAGGGCGCAGCTAACTATGGCTACACCTTC. The genes are TRBV27 and TRBJ1-2; TRBD1 might be the D (5 bases). CDR1 MNHEY and CDR2 SMNVEV come from the germline V gene (reference sequence). The CDR3 has 15 amino acids. V was clipped by 3 bases and J by 0 bases, with 11 bases between them.

This clone was recorded a few times. The V call is TRBV7-3, the J call TRBJ2-1; 7 bases are shared with TRBD1. The CDR3 totals 16 residues. Trimming removed 5 bases from V and 0 bases from J; junction bases left unmatched: 7. In germline, CDR1 is SGHTA, CDR2 FQGTGA. The CDR3 spells CASSAMGQSSYNEQFF. The CDR3 DNA sequence: TGTGCCAGCAGCGCCATGGGACAGAGCTCCTACAATGAGCAGTTCTTC.

The gene calls are TRBV5-5 and TRBJ1-1; D call uncertain. Germline assignment: CDR1 SGHKS and CDR2 YYEKEE (reference sequence). Trimming took 5 bases from V and 7 from J, leaving 27 bases between them. CDR3 size: 17 residues. In nucleotides, the CDR3 is TGTGCCAGCAGTTTACCGGCGGGAAGGGTGGTACTTAATGAAGCTTTCTTT. Translated: CASSLPAGRVVLNEAFF.

This chain uses TRBV2 with TRBJ1-2; D gene ambiguous. Germline V gene data show CDR1 as SNHLY and CDR2 as FYNNEI. Trimming shortened V by 8 bases and J by 4 bases, and 14 bases separated the two germline ends. CDR3 length: 13 amino acids. Here the CDR3 DNA reads TGTGCCAGCTGGGAGACACTCCTCTATGGCTACACCTTC. Encoded protein: CASWETLLYGYTF.

V gene TRBV10-2 combines with J gene TRBJ1-5; weak D call: TRBD1 (6 bases). Trimming removed 0 bases at V and 1 base at J, with 7 bases between. CDR1 and CDR2 from the germline V gene are WSHSY and SAAADI. The CDR3 is made up of 15 amino acids. The CDR3: CASSESGASNQPQHF. The DNA for the CDR3 is TGCGCCAGCAGTGAGTCGGGGGCCAGCAATCAGCCCCAGCATTTT.

The V gene is TRBV19, the J gene TRBJ1-4, with D hard to call. V gave up 5 bases and J gave up 2 bases, with 9 bases separating them. Germline loops: CDR1 LNHDA, CDR2 SQIVND (reference sequence). The CDR3 is 14 amino acids. CDR3 amino acids: CASSPDGTNEKLFF. CDR3 coding DNA: TGTGCCAGTAGTCCCGACGGGACTAATGAAAAACTGTTTTTT.

CDR3 bases: TGTGCCACCAGCAGAGGGACTAGCGGGAGGATCGGTGAGCAGTTCTTC. Protein sequence: CATSRGTSGRIGEQFF. The chain is built from TRBV15 and TRBJ2-1; TRBD2 aligns across 14 bases. Germline CDR1 reads LNHNV; CDR2 reads YYDKDF (reference sequence). J was trimmed by 9 bases and V by 1 base; bases with no gene match: 5. There are 16 residues in the CDR3.

The CDR3 DNA reads as TGTGCCATCAGTGACGTCACTAAGTCCTACAATGAGCAGTTCTTC. Translation: CAISDVTKSYNEQFF. The V call is TRBV10-3, the J call TRBJ2-1; D uncertain. Germline V lookup: CDR1 ENHRY, CDR2 SYGVKD. This CDR3 is 15 amino acids long. V lost 3 bases to trimming and J lost 1 base, with 10 bases between them.

This chain links TRBV27 with TRBJ2-7; 11 bases map to TRBD2. The V gene end was trimmed by 5 bases and the J gene end by 2 bases; junction bases not matched to a gene: 5. The CDR3 loop spans 15 amino acids. In germline, CDR1 is MNHEY, CDR2 SMNVEV (reference sequence). CDR3 sequence (DNA): TGTGCCAGCAGTCCAACGACTAGCGGGACCTACGAGCAGTACTTC. Its translation is CASSPTTSGTYEQYF.